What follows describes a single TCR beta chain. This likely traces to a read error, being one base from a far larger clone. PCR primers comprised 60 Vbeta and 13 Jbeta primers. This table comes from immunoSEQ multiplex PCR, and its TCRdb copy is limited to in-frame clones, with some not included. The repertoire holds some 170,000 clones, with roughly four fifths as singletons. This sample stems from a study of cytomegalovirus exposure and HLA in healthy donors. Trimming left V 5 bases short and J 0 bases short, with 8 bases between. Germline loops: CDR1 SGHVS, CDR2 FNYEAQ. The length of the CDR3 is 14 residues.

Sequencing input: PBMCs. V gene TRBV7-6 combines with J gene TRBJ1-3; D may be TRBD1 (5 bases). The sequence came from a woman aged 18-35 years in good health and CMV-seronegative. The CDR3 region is CASSQQVSGNTIYF. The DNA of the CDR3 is TGTGCCAGCAGCCAACAGGTCTCTGGAAACACCATATATTTT.